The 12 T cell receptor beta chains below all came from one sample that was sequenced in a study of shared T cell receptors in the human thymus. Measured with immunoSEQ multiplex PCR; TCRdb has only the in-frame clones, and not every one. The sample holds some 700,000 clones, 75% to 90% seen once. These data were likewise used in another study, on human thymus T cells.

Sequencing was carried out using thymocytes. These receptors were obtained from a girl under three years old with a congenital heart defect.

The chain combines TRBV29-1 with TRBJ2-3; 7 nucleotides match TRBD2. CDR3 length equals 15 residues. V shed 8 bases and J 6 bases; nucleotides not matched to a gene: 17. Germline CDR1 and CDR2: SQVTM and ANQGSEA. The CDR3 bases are TGCAGCACCGAGGGGCCGGGGGGAGTATCCGATACGCAGTATTTT. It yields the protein CSTEGPGGVSDTQYF.

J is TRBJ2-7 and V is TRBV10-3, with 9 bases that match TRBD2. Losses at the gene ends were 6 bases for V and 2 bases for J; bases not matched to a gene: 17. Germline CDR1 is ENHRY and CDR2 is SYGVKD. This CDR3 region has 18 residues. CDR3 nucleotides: TGTGCCATCAGCCTTTCGGGGCGGCGGGGGGGGAGCGCCTACGAGCAGTACTTC. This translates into CAISLSGRRGGSAYEQYF.

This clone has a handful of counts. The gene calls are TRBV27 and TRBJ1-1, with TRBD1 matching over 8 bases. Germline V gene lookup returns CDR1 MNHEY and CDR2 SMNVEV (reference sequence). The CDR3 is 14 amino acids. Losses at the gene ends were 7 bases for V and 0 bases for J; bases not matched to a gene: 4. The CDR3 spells CASKGTGLNTEAFF. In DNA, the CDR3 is TGTGCCAGCAAAGGGACAGGATTGAACACTGAAGCTTTCTTT.

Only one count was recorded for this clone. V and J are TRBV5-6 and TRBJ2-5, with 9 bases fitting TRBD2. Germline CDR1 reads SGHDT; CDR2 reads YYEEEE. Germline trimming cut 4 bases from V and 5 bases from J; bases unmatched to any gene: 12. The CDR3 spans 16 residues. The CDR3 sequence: CASSPRCSGGSETQYF. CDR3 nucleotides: TGTGCCAGCAGCCCCCGATGTAGCGGGGGATCCGAGACCCAGTACTTC.

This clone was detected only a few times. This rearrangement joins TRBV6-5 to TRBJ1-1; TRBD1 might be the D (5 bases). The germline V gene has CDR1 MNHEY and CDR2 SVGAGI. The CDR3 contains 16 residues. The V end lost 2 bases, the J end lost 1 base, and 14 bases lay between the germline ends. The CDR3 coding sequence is TGTGCCAGCAGTTACAAAAGACAGCAATCGAACACTGAAGCTTTCTTT. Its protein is CASSYKRQQSNTEAFF.

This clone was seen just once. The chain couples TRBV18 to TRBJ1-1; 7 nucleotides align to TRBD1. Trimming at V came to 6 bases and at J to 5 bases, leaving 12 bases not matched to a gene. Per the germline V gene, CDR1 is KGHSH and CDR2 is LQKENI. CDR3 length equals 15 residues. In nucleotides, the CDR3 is TGTGCCAGCTCGTCATACAGGGGATTCGGAACTGAAGCTTTCTTT. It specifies CASSSYRGFGTEAFF.

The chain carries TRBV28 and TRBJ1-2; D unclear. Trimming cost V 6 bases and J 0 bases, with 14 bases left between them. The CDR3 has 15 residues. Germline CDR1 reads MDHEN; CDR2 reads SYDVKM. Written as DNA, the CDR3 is TGTGCCAGCAGCTATAATGTCGGAGCTAACTATGGCTACACCTTC. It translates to CASSYNVGANYGYTF.

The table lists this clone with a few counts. The DNA for the CDR3 is TGCGCCAGCAGCTTGGAAAGGGGGACTGAAGCTTTCTTT. Its translation is CASSLERGTEAFF. J is TRBJ1-1 and V is TRBV5-1, with a tentative D call TRBD1 (6 bases). The CDR3 has 13 amino acids. The V and J ends lost 0 bases and 5 bases respectively, with 8 bases between them. CDR1 is SGHRS and CDR2 is YFSETQ in the germline V gene. Full variable domain (missing parts from reference TRBV5-1 and TRBJ1-1): KAGVTQTPRYLIKTRGQQVTLSCSPISGHRSVSWYQQTPGQGLQFLFEYFSETQRNKGNFPGRFSGRQFSNSRSEMNVSTLELGDSALYLCASSLERGTEAFFGQGTRLTVV.

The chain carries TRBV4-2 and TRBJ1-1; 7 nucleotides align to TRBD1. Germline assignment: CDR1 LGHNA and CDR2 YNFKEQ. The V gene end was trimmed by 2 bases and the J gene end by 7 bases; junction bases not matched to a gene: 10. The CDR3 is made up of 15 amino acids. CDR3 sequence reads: CASSQTGTEKLEAFF. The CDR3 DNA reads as TGTGCCAGCAGCCAAACCGGGACAGAAAAACTTGAAGCTTTCTTT.

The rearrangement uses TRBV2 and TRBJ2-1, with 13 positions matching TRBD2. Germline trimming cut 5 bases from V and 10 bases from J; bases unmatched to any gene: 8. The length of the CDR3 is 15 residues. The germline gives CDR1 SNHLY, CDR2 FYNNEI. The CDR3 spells CASSQRTSGGPEQFF. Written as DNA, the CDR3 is TGTGCCAGCAGTCAGCGGACTAGCGGGGGACCCGAGCAGTTCTTC.

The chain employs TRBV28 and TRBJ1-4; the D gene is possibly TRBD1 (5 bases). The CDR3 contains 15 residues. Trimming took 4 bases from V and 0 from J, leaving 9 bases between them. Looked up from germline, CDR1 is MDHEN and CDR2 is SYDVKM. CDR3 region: CASSSTATTNEKLFF. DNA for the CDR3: TGTGCCAGCAGTTCGACAGCCACAACTAATGAAAAACTGTTTTTT.

CDR3 nucleotide sequence: TGTGCTAGTGGTTTTTACCGGGACATTGCAACTAATGAAAAACTGTTTTTT. Its protein is CASGFYRDIATNEKLFF. V is TRBV12-5 and J is TRBJ1-4; D might be TRBD1 (6 bases). In germline, CDR1 is LGHNT, CDR2 FRNRAP. This CDR3 comprises 17 residues. Trimming pared 3 bases from V and 0 bases from J, leaving 14 bases between.